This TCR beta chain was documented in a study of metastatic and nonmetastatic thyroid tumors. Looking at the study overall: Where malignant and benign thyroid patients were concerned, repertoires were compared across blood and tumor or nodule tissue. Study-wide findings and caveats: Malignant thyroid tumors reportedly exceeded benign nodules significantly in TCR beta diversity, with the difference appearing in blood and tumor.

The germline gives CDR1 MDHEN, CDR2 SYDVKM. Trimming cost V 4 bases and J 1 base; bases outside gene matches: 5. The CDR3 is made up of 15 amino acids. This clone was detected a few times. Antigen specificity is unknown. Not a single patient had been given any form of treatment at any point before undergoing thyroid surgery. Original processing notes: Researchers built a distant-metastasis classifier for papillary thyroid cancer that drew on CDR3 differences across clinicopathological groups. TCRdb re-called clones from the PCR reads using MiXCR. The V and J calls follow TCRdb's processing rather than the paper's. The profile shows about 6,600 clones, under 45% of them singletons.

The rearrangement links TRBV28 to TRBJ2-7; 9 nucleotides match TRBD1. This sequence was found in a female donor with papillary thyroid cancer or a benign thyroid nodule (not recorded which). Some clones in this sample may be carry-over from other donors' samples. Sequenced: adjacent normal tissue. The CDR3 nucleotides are TGTGCCAGCAGTTACAGGGGGCGGGGGTCCTACGAGCAGTACTTC. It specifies CASSYRGRGSYEQYF.